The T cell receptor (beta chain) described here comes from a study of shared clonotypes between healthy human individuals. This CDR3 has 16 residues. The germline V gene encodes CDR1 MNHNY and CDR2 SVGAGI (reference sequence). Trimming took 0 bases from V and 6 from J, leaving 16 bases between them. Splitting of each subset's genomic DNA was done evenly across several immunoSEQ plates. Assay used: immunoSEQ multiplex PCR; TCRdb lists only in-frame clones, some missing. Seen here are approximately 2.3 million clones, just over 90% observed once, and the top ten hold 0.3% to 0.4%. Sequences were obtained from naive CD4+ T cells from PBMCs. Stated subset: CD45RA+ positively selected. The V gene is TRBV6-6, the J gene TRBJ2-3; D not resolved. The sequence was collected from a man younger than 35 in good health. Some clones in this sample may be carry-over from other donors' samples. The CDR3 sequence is CASSYSSTPAGDTQYF. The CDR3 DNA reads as TGTGCCAGCAGTTACTCGTCAACCCCCGCCGGGGATACGCAGTATTTT.